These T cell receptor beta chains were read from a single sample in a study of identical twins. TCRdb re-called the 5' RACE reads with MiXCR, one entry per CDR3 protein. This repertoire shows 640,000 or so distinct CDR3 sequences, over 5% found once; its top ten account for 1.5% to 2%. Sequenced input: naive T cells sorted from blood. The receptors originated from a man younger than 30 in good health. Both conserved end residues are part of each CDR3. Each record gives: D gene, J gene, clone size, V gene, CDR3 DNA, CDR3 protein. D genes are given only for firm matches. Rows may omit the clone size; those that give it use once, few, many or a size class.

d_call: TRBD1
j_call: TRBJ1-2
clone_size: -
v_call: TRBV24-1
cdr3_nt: TGTGCCACCAGTGATGGGACAGGTGGTGGCTACACCTTC
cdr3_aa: CATSDGTGGGYTF

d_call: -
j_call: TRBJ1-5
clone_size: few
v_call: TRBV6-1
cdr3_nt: TGTGCCAGCACCGCCACGGCAGGTGGCCTGGGTATTCAGCCCCAGCATTTT
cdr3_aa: CASTATAGGLGIQPQHF

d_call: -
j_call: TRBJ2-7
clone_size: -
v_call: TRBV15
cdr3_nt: TGTGCCACCAGCAGCTTAGAACAGACGAGAGGGATTCACGAGCAGTACTTC
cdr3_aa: CATSSLEQTRGIHEQYF

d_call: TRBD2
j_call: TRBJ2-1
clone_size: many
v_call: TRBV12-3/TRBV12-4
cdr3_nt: TGTGCCAGCAGTTTAGGGGCTAGCGGACCGTACAATGAGCAGTTCTTC
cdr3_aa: CASSLGASGPYNEQFF

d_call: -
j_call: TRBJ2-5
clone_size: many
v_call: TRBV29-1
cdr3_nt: TGCAGCGTTGAGAGAGCCCTGACAGAGACCCAGTACTTC
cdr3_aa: CSVERALTETQYF

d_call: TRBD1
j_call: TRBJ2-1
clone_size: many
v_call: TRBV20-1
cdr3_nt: TGCAGTGCTACAAGGACAGGGTACAATGAGCAGTTCTTC
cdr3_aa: CSATRTGYNEQFF

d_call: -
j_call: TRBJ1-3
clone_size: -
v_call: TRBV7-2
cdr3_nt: TGTGCCAGCAGCTCCGTCGGGGGGAGCTCTGGAAACACCATATATTTT
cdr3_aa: CASSSVGGSSGNTIYF

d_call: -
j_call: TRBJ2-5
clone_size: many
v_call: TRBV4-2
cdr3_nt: TGTGCCAGCAGCCAATTTCCTCTAGAGTCGGAGACCCAGTACTTC
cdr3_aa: CASSQFPLESETQYF

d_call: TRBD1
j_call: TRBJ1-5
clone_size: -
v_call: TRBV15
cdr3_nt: TGTGCCACCAGCGCGGACAGGAATCTCGGCAATCAGCCCCAGCATTTT
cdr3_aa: CATSADRNLGNQPQHF

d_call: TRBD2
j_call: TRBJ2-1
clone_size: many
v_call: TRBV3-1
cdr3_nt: TGTGCCAGCAGCCTGTCCGGGCTAGCGGCTCACAATGAGCAGTTCTTC
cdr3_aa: CASSLSGLAAHNEQFF

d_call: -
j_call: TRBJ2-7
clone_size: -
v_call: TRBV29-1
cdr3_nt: TGCAGCGTTGAAGAGGACTGGAACTACGAGCAGTACTTC
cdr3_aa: CSVEEDWNYEQYF

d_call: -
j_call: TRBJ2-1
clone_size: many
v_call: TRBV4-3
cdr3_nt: TGCGCCAGCAGCCAAGAAAGTCGACTATTGGGGTACAATGAGCAGTTCTTC
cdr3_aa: CASSQESRLLGYNEQFF

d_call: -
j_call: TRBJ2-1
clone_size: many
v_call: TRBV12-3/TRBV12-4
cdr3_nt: TGTGCCAGCAGTTTGAACATCGCGTGGGATGAGCAGTTCTTC
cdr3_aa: CASSLNIAWDEQFF

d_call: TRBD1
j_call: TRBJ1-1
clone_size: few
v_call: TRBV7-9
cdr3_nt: TGTGCCAGCAGCAAAGGGGACAGGAAGAACACTGAAGCTTTCTTT
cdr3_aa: CASSKGDRKNTEAFF

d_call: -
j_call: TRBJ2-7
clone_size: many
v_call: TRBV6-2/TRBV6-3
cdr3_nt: TGTGCCACATCAAAGGCCAGGGGATACGACGAGCAGTACTTC
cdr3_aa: CATSKARGYDEQYF

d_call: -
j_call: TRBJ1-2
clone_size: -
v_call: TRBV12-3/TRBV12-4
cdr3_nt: TGTGCCAGCAGTCAGAGAACGGCTAACTATGGCTACACCTTC
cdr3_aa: CASSQRTANYGYTF

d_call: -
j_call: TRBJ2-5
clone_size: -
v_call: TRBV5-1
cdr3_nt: TGCGCCAGCAGCTTGGCGAATACGATGGGCTTAGGGACCCAGTACTTC
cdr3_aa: CASSLANTMGLGTQYF

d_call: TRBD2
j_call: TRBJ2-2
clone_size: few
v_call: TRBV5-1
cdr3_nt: TGCGCCAGCAGCGGTAGCGGGAGCACCGGGGAGCTGTTTTTT
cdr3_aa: CASSGSGSTGELFF

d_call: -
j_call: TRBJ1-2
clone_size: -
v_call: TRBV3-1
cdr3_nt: TGTGCCAGCAGCCACACAGGGGGCTACACCTTC
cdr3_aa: CASSHTGGYTF

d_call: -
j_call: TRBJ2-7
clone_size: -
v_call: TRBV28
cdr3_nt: TGTGCCAGCGGTCGGGTCAGTCCCTACGAGCAGTACTTC
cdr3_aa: CASGRVSPYEQYF

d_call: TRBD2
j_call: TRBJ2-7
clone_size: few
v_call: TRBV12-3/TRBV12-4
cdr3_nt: TGTGCCAGCAGTCCAGGGACCGGGGGGGAGTACTTC
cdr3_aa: CASSPGTGGEYF

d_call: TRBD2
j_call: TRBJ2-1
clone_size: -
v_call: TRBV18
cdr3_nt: TGTGCCAGCTCACTCCGGGAGACTAGCGGGAGTAATGAGCAGTTCTTC
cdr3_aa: CASSLRETSGSNEQFF

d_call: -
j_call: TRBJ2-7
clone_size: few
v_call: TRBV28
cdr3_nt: TGTGCCAGCAGTCGGTTTGTCTCTTTGAGCGAGCAGTACTTC
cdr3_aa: CASSRFVSLSEQYF

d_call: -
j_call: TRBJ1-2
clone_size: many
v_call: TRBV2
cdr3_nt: TGTGCCAGCAGGGGAGACAGTTATGGCTACACCTTC
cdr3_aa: CASRGDSYGYTF

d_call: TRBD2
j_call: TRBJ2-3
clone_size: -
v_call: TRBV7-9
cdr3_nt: TGTGCCAGCAGCCCCGTTCGGCTAGCGGCCAAGGCGGATACGCAGTATTTT
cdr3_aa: CASSPVRLAAKADTQYF

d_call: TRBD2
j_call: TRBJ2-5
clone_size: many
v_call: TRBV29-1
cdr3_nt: TGCAGCGTTGCAGGGAGGGGAGAGACCCAGTACTTC
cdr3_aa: CSVAGRGETQYF

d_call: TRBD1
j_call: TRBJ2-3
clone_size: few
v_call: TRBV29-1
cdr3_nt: TGCAGCGCGGGACAGGGGAACGCAGATACGCAGTATTTT
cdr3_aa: CSAGQGNADTQYF

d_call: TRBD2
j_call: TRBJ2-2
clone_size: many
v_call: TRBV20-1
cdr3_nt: TGCAGTGCCTCAAAAACGGGAGGCGCTGGGGAGCTGTTTTTT
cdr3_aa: CSASKTGGAGELFF

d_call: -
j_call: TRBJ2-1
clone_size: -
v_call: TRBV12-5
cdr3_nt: TGTGCTAGTGGTTTAGGTCGGACTACATCAAACAATGAGCAGTTCTTC
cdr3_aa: CASGLGRTTSNNEQFF

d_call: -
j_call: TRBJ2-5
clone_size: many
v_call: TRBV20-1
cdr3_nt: TGCAGTGCTTCCAGGGACTTCCAAGAGACCCAGTACTTC
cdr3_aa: CSASRDFQETQYF

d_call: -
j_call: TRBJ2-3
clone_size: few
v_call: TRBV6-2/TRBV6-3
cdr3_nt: TGTGCCAGCAGTTATTCCCGGTTAGCAGCTAGCACAGATACGCAGTATTTT
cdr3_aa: CASSYSRLAASTDTQYF

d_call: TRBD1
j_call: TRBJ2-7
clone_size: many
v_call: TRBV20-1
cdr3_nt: TGCAGTGCTAAGCCCGCCGCCGGACAGGGGAACTTC
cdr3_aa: CSAKPAAGQGNF

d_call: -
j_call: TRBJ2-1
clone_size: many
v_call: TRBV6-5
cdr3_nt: TGTGCCAGCAGCCGACTTAATGAGCAGTTCTTC
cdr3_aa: CASSRLNEQFF

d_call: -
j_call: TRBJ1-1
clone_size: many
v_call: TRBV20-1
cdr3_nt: TGCAGTGCTGGGGGGCGGGGGACTGAAGCTTTCTTT
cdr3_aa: CSAGGRGTEAFF

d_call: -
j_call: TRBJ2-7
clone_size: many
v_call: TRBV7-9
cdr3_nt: TGTGCCAGCACCAACGGGGACGAGCAGTACTTC
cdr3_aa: CASTNGDEQYF

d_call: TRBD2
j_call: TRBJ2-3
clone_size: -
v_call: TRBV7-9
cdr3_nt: TGTGCCAGCAGCTTATGGCTAGCGGGAGTGAAAGATACGCAGTATTTT
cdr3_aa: CASSLWLAGVKDTQYF

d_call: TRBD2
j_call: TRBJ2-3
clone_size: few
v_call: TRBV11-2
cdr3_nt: TGTGCCAGCAGCTGGTCCGGGACTAGCGTACCAGATACGCAGTATTTT
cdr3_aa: CASSWSGTSVPDTQYF

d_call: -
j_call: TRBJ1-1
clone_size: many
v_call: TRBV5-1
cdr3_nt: TGCGCCAGCAGCTCGGAACCTGGGAACACTGAAGCTTTCTTT
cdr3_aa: CASSSEPGNTEAFF

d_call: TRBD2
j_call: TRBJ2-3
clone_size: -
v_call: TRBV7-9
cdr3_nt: TGTGCCAGCACCTTGGTACTAGCGGGTAGTACAGATACGCAGTATTTT
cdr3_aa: CASTLVLAGSTDTQYF

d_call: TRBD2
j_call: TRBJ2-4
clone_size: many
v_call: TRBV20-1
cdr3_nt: TGCAGTGCTAGAACTAGCGGGAGAGCCAAAAACATTCAGTACTTC
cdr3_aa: CSARTSGRAKNIQYF

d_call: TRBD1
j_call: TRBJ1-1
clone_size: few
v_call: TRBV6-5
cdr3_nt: TGTGCCAGCAGTTACTCCAAGGGACAGAACTCTGAAGCTTTCTTT
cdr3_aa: CASSYSKGQNSEAFF

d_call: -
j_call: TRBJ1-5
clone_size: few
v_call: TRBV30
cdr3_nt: TGTGCCTGGGCCCCCTCCTTGGGGAATCAGCCCCAGCATTTT
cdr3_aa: CAWAPSLGNQPQHF

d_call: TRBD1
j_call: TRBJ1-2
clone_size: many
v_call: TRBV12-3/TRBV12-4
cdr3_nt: TGTGCCAGCAGTTTAATTAGGACAGGGGAAGGCTACACCTTC
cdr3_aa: CASSLIRTGEGYTF

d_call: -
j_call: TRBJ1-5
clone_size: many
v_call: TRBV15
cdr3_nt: TGTGCCACCAGCAGAGATACGGGCCTCGGAACGGGCAATCAGCCCCAGCATTTT
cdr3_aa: CATSRDTGLGTGNQPQHF

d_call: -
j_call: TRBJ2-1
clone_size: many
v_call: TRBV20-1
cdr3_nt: TGCAGTGCTAGAGATCCCCGGGGATTCAGCAATGAGCAGTTCTTC
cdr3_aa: CSARDPRGFSNEQFF

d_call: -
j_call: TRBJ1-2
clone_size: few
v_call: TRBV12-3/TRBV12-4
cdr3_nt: TGTGCCAGCAGTTTAAGAGTGGGGACGTCTAACTATGGCTACACCTTC
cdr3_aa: CASSLRVGTSNYGYTF